The T cell receptor beta chain described here comes from a study of PD-1 blockade in classical Hodgkin lymphoma. Assay used: immunoSEQ multiplex PCR; TCRdb lists only in-frame clones, some missing. The sample lists just over 14,000 clones, roughly nine tenths occurring once. Time point specified: newly diagnosed, previously untreated cHL patient sample. Researchers pulled CD8+ T cells out of thawed PBMCs using magnetic negative selection. Details on this clone: What it recognizes is unknown.

From germline, CDR1 is MNHEY and CDR2 SVGAGI. V lost 5 bases and J 4 bases, leaving 11 bases between the germline ends. The CDR3 has 13 amino acids. Study-wide findings and caveats: Newly diagnosed patients were reported to start with lower TCR diversity than healthy donors.

This receptor was obtained from a human donor with classical Hodgkin lymphoma. The chain is built from TRBV6-5 and TRBJ2-5; D possibly matches TRBD1 or TRBD2 (5 bases each). Specimen: CD8+ T cells from blood. The chain's CDR3 is CASSPLGTETQYF. The CDR3 nucleotides read TGTGCCAGCAGTCCCTTGGGGACAGAGACCCAGTACTTC.